One sample yielded the 18 T cell receptor beta chains listed below, sequenced in a study of T cell responses to AZD1222 COVID-19 vaccine. Sequenced by immunoSEQ multiplex PCR; TCRdb stores in-frame clones only, minus some. The profile shows 77,000 or so clones, more than 85% of them singletons. Sequenced here: peripheral blood, sampled 28 days after the second AZD1222 dose. The receptors originated from an adult who received the AZD1222 COVID-19 vaccine.

The V and J genes are TRBV5-1 and TRBJ1-6, with D unclear. Looked up from germline, CDR1 is SGHRS and CDR2 is YFSETQ. V was trimmed by 1 base and J by 3 bases, leaving 8 bases between them. The length of the CDR3 is 15 residues. The CDR3 DNA reads TGCGCCAGCAGCTTGCTCGGGAACTATAATTCACCCCTCCACTTT. It is translated as CASSLLGNYNSPLHF.

The chain carries TRBV19 and TRBJ2-2; TRBD1 aligns across 8 bases. V lost 4 bases and J lost 4; bases outside the gene matches: 2. The germline CDR1 and CDR2 sequences are LNHDA and SQIVND (reference sequence). This CDR3 has 14 residues. As DNA, the CDR3 is TGTGCCAGTAGTAGACAGGGGCCCACCGGGGAGCTGTTTTTT. It encodes CASSRQGPTGELFF.

The J gene is TRBJ2-3, the V gene TRBV28; 11 bases agree with TRBD2. V was clipped by 7 bases and J by 0 bases; unmatched bases: 21. This CDR3 spans 21 amino acids. Germline V gives CDR1 MDHEN, CDR2 SYDVKM. CDR3 sequence (DNA): TGTGCCAGCACTTCTCCAGATCCTGCTAGCGGGAGGCGCTCGAGCACAGATACGCAGTATTTT. Translation gives CASTSPDPASGRRSSTDTQYF.

This chain's CDR3 is CASSLVGTDINEQYF. CDR3 DNA: TGTGCCAGCAGCTTAGTCGGGACAGATATCAACGAGCAGTACTTC. V and J are TRBV11-2 and TRBJ2-7; 7 positions match TRBD1. V lost 1 base to trimming and J lost 5 bases; unmatched junction nucleotides: 8. The length of the CDR3 is 15 residues. Germline lookup yields CDR1 SGHAT and CDR2 FQNNGV.

The chain carries TRBV9 and TRBJ1-2; D is possibly TRBD1 (6 bases). From germline, CDR1 is SGDLS and CDR2 YYNGEE. V was cut by 3 bases and J by 2 bases, with 11 bases left in between. The CDR3 is 14 amino acids. Written as DNA, the CDR3 is TGTGCCAGCAGCGCTACGACAGGCAACTATGGCTACACCTTC. Its translation is CASSATTGNYGYTF.

V and J are TRBV5-1 and TRBJ2-5; D is possibly TRBD1 (6 bases). The germline gives CDR1 SGHRS, CDR2 YFSETQ. There are 16 residues in the CDR3. V lost 0 bases to trimming and J lost 5 bases, with 17 bases between them. CDR3: CASSLADRPAGETQYF. CDR3 coding DNA: TGCGCCAGCAGCTTGGCCGACAGGCCGGCGGGTGAGACCCAGTACTTC.

The V and J genes are TRBV19 and TRBJ2-6, with 8 bases fitting TRBD1. The length of the CDR3 is 16 residues. After removal of 8 bases from V and 0 bases from J, the junction contained 6 bases not matched to a gene. Germline CDR1 is LNHDA and CDR2 is SQIVND (reference sequence). The CDR3 DNA reads TGTGCCAGTGGGACAGGCCGGAGCTCTGGGGCCAACGTCCTGACTTTC. Its protein is CASGTGRSSGANVLTF.

The chain has TRBV14 and TRBJ2-7; the D gene is possibly TRBD1 (6 bases). Trimming took off 1 base at V and 3 bases at J, with 13 bases between the two ends. The length of the CDR3 is 15 residues. Germline assignment: CDR1 SGHDN and CDR2 FVKESK. The CDR3, as DNA: TGTGCCAGCAGCCAAGCCTACAGGGCAATCTACGAGCAGTACTTC. It codes for CASSQAYRAIYEQYF.

V is TRBV19 and J is TRBJ2-3; D is perhaps TRBD2 (5 bases). This CDR3 comprises 16 residues. Germline CDR1 is LNHDA and CDR2 is SQIVND (reference sequence). Trimming removed 3 bases at V and 7 bases at J, with 20 bases between. This CDR3 reads CASSMGDSAPLYTQYF. CDR3 DNA: TGTGCCAGTAGTATGGGTGATAGCGCCCCTCTTTATACGCAGTATTTT.

The chain joins TRBV6-5 to TRBJ1-4; 7 nucleotides align to TRBD1. CDR3 length: 14 residues. V trimming: 9 bases; J trimming: 8 bases; junction bases outside the gene matches: 12. The germline V gene has CDR1 MNHEY and CDR2 SVGAGI. CDR3 in amino acids: CASATGSPPEKLFF. The CDR3, as DNA: TGTGCCAGTGCGACAGGGTCCCCGCCAGAAAAACTGTTTTTT.

The chain uses TRBV2 and TRBJ2-7; 9 positions match TRBD1. V trimming: 3 bases; J trimming: 3 bases; junction bases outside the gene matches: 3. Germline V gives CDR1 SNHLY, CDR2 FYNNEI. The CDR3 has 14 residues. The CDR3 spells CASSEGQGNYEQYF. The DNA of the CDR3 is TGTGCCAGCAGTGAGGGACAGGGCAACTACGAGCAGTACTTC. Full variable domain (missing parts from reference TRBV2 and TRBJ2-7): EPEVTQTPSHQVTQMGQEVILRCVPISNHLYFYWYRQILGQKVEFLVSFYNNEISEKSEIFDDQFSVERPDGSNFTLKIRSTKLEDSAMYFCASSEGQGNYEQYFGPGTRLTVT.

The chain carries TRBV28 and TRBJ1-1; D is unresolved. Deletions cut 8 bases from V and 6 bases from J, with 16 bases between. The CDR3 extends over 13 amino acids. CDR1 is MDHEN and CDR2 is SYDVKM in the germline V gene. In nucleotides, the CDR3 is TGTGCCAGCTCATCGGGAAAACCGCCTGAAGCTTTCTTT. Its translation is CASSSGKPPEAFF.

The chain couples TRBV2 to TRBJ1-2, with 10 bases aligning to TRBD1. V shed 5 bases, J shed 4 bases, and the junction held 7 bases outside the gene matches. The CDR3 length is 15 residues. CDR1 SNHLY and CDR2 FYNNEI come from the germline V gene. CDR3 in amino acids: CASSIRQGAVYGYTF. CDR3 DNA: TGTGCCAGCAGTATTAGACAGGGGGCTGTCTATGGCTACACCTTC.

This chain connects TRBV28 to TRBJ2-3, with 10 nucleotides matching TRBD2. V trimming: 6 bases; J trimming: 1 base; junction bases outside the gene matches: 7. The CDR3 is made up of 16 amino acids. Per the germline V gene, CDR1 is MDHEN and CDR2 is SYDVKM. CDR3 residues: CASRRGTSARTDTQYF. CDR3 DNA: TGTGCCAGCAGGCGGGGGACTAGCGCGCGCACAGATACGCAGTATTTT. The full variable domain, with the rest looked up from reference TRBV28 and TRBJ2-3, is DVKVTQSSRYLVKRTGEKVFLECVQDMDHENMFWYRQDPGLGLRLIYFSYDVKMKEKGDIPEGYSVSREKKERFSLILESASTNQTSMYLCASRRGTSARTDTQYFGPGTRLTVL.

This chain links TRBV7-9 with TRBJ1-5, with D hard to call. Germline lookup yields CDR1 SEHNR and CDR2 FQNEAQ (reference sequence). The CDR3 totals 14 residues. Trimming removed 4 bases at V and 2 bases at J, with 9 bases between. Here the CDR3 reads CASSSDVGNQPQHF. The CDR3 DNA reads TGTGCCAGCAGCTCGGACGTCGGCAATCAGCCCCAGCATTTT.

This clone showed up just a few times. The chain recombines TRBV3-1 (or the pseudogene TRBV3-2) with TRBJ2-2; TRBD1 matches at 10 bases. In germline, CDR1 is LGHDT, CDR2 YNNKEL (reference sequence). The CDR3 extends over 16 amino acids. V dropped 6 bases and J dropped 4; count of bases not matched to a gene: 8. The DNA of the CDR3 is TGTGCCAGCAGACCTCCTGGGACAGGGGTCACCGGGGAGCTGTTTTTT. It specifies CASRPPGTGVTGELFF.

The chain carries TRBV6-6 and TRBJ1-6; 8 bases match TRBD1. This CDR3 comprises 14 residues. V was pared by 4 bases and J by 7 bases, with 3 bases of the junction left unmatched. Germline CDR1 and CDR2: MNHNY and SVGAGI (reference sequence). CDR3 DNA sequence: TGTGCCAGCAGTTCGGGACAGGAGAATTCACCCCTCCACTTT. Translated, it gives CASSSGQENSPLHF.

The CDR3 spells CAWSAEGGYGYTF. For the CDR3, the DNA is TGTGCCTGGAGTGCGGAGGGGGGCTATGGCTACACCTTC. The chain joins TRBV30 to TRBJ1-2; D might be TRBD1 (6 bases). Germline CDR1 is GTSNPN and CDR2 is SVGIG (reference sequence). The CDR3 has 13 residues. Trimming stripped 1 base from V and 4 bases from J, with 10 bases between.